A single sample is the source of the 30 T cell receptor beta chains below, sequenced in a study of Graves' ophthalmopathy and Graves' hyperthyroidism. Amplification of the TCR beta CDR3 regions used RNA transcripts (as template). First-round RT-PCR employed HTBI primers, with a second-round multiplex PCR after it. TCRdb reanalysed the multiplex PCR reads using MiXCR and keeps one entry per CDR3 protein. Here the sample spans 740,000 or so distinct CDR3 sequences, roughly 41% being singletons. Sequences were obtained from peripheral blood. The source of these receptors is an adult man with Graves' ophthalmopathy.

The chain couples TRBV7-2 to TRBJ2-5; 7 bases line up with TRBD1. CDR3 size: 15 residues. The J segment lost 5 bases and the V segment lost 5 bases, leaving 11 bases of the junction unmatched. Per the germline V gene, CDR1 is SGHTA and CDR2 is FQGNSA. The CDR3 sequence is CASSADRLSGETQYF. The CDR3 DNA follows: TGTGCCAGCAGCGCGGACAGGCTGTCGGGGGAGACCCAGTACTTC.

The CDR3 coding sequence is TGTGCCAGCAGCCCTACCGTAAGGGGGGAGCTGTTTTTT. This translates into CASSPTVRGELFF. The chain joins TRBV5-6 to TRBJ2-2; the D is unclear. Germline values: CDR1 SGHDT, CDR2 YYEEEE. The V end lost 4 bases, the J end lost 8 bases, and 12 bases lay between the germline ends. The CDR3 has 13 amino acids.

The rearrangement uses TRBV11-3 and TRBJ2-5; 13 nucleotides line up with TRBD2. The CDR3 extends over 17 amino acids. V lost 5 bases and J lost 0; bases outside the gene matches: 6. Germline CDR1 and CDR2: SGHNT and YENEEA. CDR3 bases: TGTGCCAGCAGCCCAGGACTAGCGGGGGCTAACCAAGAGACCCAGTACTTC. Translating it yields CASSPGLAGANQETQYF.

This clonotype was observed many times. At one boundary the junction diverges from the germline segment, which might be a read error. V usage is TRBV10-2 and J usage is TRBJ1-5; D not resolved. Germline-derived CDR1 and CDR2 are WSHSY and SAAADI. This CDR3 has 13 amino acids. CDR3 coding DNA: TGTGCCAGCAGCGAATCAGGCAATCAGCCCCAGCATTTT. Amino acid sequence: CASSESGNQPQHF.

This clonotype has more than one count but fewer than ten. This chain joins TRBV19 and TRBJ1-6, with D tentatively TRBD1 (5 bases). Trimming cost V 5 bases and J 6 bases, with 14 bases left between them. CDR1 is LNHDA and CDR2 is SQIVND in the germline V gene (reference sequence). The CDR3 has 15 amino acids. For the CDR3, the DNA is TGTGCCAGTAGTCGCCTTGGGGGTAGTAATTCACCCCTCCACTTT. Encoded protein: CASSRLGGSNSPLHF.

CDR3: CASSRRATENTGELFF. CDR3 DNA sequence: TGTGCCAGTAGTCGGAGGGCTACCGAGAACACCGGGGAGCTGTTTTTT. This rearrangement joins TRBV25-1 to TRBJ2-2; D might be TRBD2 (6 bases). V was shortened by 9 bases and J by 1 base, with 18 bases between the two germline ends. CDR3 size: 16 residues. The germline V gene has CDR1 MGHDK and CDR2 SYGVNS.

This chain joins TRBV9 and TRBJ2-7; D uncertain. Between the trimmed V and J ends, which lost 4 bases and 6 bases, there was a span of 11 bases. The V gene's germline CDR1 is SGDLS and CDR2 YYNGEE. CDR3 length: 12 residues. The chain's CDR3 is CASSLTVVEQYF. CDR3 DNA: TGTGCCAGCAGCCTCACGGTTGTCGAGCAGTACTTC.

This chain uses TRBV12-5 with TRBJ1-1; 7 bases are shared with TRBD1. The CDR3 extends over 15 amino acids. V dropped 1 base and J dropped 4; count of bases not matched to a gene: 6. The V gene's germline CDR1 is LGHNT and CDR2 FRNRAP. CDR3 loop: CASGLATGLTTEAFF. CDR3 nucleotide sequence: TGTGCTAGTGGTTTGGCGACAGGGCTCACCACTGAAGCTTTCTTT.

With regard to this clonotype: Since the CDR3 does not end with the conserved phenylalanine or tryptophan, this likely comes from a read error. This chain uses TRBV10-3 with TRBJ2-6, with D unclear. This CDR3 has 17 residues. Germline V CDR1 and CDR2: ENHRY, SYGVKD. In nucleotides, the CDR3 is TGTGCCAGCAGCCCTCCGGGTACTGGCTCTGGGACCAACGTCCTGACTCTC. Encoded protein: CASSPPGTGSGTNVLTL.

This clonotype has a count of ten or more. V gene TRBV20-1 combines with J gene TRBJ1-1; 7 nucleotides align to TRBD1. CDR1 and CDR2 from the germline V gene are DFQATT and SNEGSKA (reference sequence). Trimming removed 4 bases from V and 4 bases from J; junction bases left unmatched: 3. CDR3 size: 12 residues. CDR3 loop: CSAIQGGTEAFF. The DNA of the CDR3 is TGCAGTGCTATCCAGGGGGGCACTGAAGCTTTCTTT.

This chain uses TRBV20-1 with TRBJ2-2; D is perhaps TRBD1 or TRBD2 (6 bases each). Germline V gene sequence: CDR1 DFQATT, CDR2 SNEGSKA (reference sequence). The CDR3 spans 15 residues. V lost 3 bases and J lost 4, with 15 bases in between. The CDR3 region has the DNA TGCAGTGCTAGTCCTTCGGGGGCGGTCACCGGGGAGCTGTTTTTT. This codes for CSASPSGAVTGELFF.

This clonotype was detected only a few times. V usage is TRBV24-1 and J usage is TRBJ1-5; D call uncertain. The CDR3 contains 11 residues. CDR1 KGHDR and CDR2 SFDVKD come from the germline V gene. Trimming removed 9 bases at V and 1 base at J, with 3 bases between. CDR3 DNA sequence: TGTGCCACCGCCAGCAATCAGCCCCAGCATTTT. This codes for CATASNQPQHF.

Ten or more counts support this clonotype. The chain combines TRBV5-6 with TRBJ1-5, with D possibly matching TRBD1 (5 bases). There are 14 residues in the CDR3. Germline loops: CDR1 SGHDT, CDR2 YYEEEE. Trimming took off 3 bases at V and 11 bases at J, with 18 bases between the two ends. CDR3 sequence reads: CASSSRTGGVTQHF. The CDR3 bases are TGTGCCAGCAGCTCTCGGACTGGGGGAGTGACCCAGCATTTT.

This clonotype was counted between two and nine times. This chain joins TRBV7-9 and TRBJ2-2; TRBD1 might be the D (5 bases). CDR1 SEHNR and CDR2 FQNEAQ come from the germline V gene (reference sequence). The CDR3 extends over 16 amino acids. V was pared by 6 bases and J by 6 bases, with 20 bases between. The CDR3 is CASRQDIGPEPGELFF. The CDR3 DNA follows: TGTGCCAGCAGACAGGATATAGGCCCGGAACCCGGGGAGCTGTTTTTT. The complete variable domain, with remaining parts taken from reference TRBV7-9 and TRBJ2-2, reads DTGVSQNPRHKITKRGQNVTFRCDPISEHNRLYWYRQTLGQGPEFLTYFQNEAQLEKSRLLSDRFSAERPKGSFSTLEIQRTEQGDSAMYLCASRQDIGPEPGELFFGEGSRLTVL.

A note on this clonotype: Germline and junction disagree at one end, which may indicate a read error. V usage is TRBV10-3 and J usage is TRBJ1-5, with D possibly matching TRBD1 (6 bases). The CDR3 loop spans 18 amino acids. Per germline, CDR1 ENHRY and CDR2 SYGVKD. CDR3 sequence: CASSYSRSGAVGNQPQHF. The CDR3 nucleotides read TGTGCCAGCAGTTACTCGAGGTCGGGGGCAGTCGGCAATCAGCCCCAGCATTTT.

This clonotype turned up a few times. The V gene is TRBV6-5, the J gene TRBJ1-3; D is possibly TRBD1 (6 bases). Germline V gene sequence: CDR1 MNHEY, CDR2 SVGAGI. V lost 8 bases, J lost 3 bases, and 17 bases lay in between. The CDR3 runs 15 residues. CDR3 residues: CASGKAGQGGNTIYF. The CDR3 DNA sequence: TGTGCCAGCGGTAAAGCGGGACAAGGTGGAAACACCATATATTTT.

At least ten counts were recorded for this clonotype. The rearrangement uses TRBV15 and TRBJ1-6; TRBD1 aligns across 10 bases. The CDR3 is made up of 15 amino acids. The ends lost 5 bases at V and 6 bases at J; junction bases unmatched: 4. Germline CDR1 LNHNV, CDR2 YYDKDF (reference sequence). The CDR3 bases are TGTGCCACCAGCGCACGGACAGGGGGTAATTCACCCCTCCACTTT. Translation gives CATSARTGGNSPLHF.

The chain employs TRBV20-1 and TRBJ2-5, with TRBD2 matching over 9 bases. This CDR3 has 14 amino acids. Germline V gene lookup returns CDR1 DFQATT and CDR2 SNEGSKA (reference sequence). J lost 0 bases, V lost 7 bases, and 6 bases had no gene match. The CDR3 DNA follows: TGCAGTGGGAGCGGGGGGCCAAACCAAGAGACCCAGTACTTC. As protein: CSGSGGPNQETQYF.

This clonotype was detected many times. The chain uses TRBV7-2 and TRBJ2-5; a possible D gene is TRBD2 (6 bases). The CDR3 is made up of 14 amino acids. Germline V gene lookup returns CDR1 SGHTA and CDR2 FQGNSA. Trimming took off 5 bases at V and 5 bases at J, with 15 bases between the two ends. DNA for the CDR3: TGTGCCAGCAGCAGACCTTTTGGAGGGGAGACCCAGTACTTC. Encoded protein: CASSRPFGGETQYF.

The sample holds many counts of this clonotype. J is TRBJ1-6 and V is TRBV5-8; no clear D gene. The germline V gene has CDR1 SGHTS and CDR2 YDEGEE. Deletions cut 0 bases from V and 5 bases from J, with 6 bases between. The CDR3 has 14 amino acids. The CDR3 spells CASSLVGNNSPLHF. The CDR3 DNA reads TGTGCCAGCAGCTTGGTGGGTAATAATTCACCCCTCCACTTT.

This clonotype was seen at least ten times. J is TRBJ1-2 and V is TRBV7-9; D gene unclear. Trimming cost V 2 bases and J 4 bases, with 14 bases left between them. CDR1 is SEHNR and CDR2 is FQNEAQ in the germline V gene (reference sequence). There are 15 residues in the CDR3. CDR3 region: CASSLQEAVSYGYTF. In DNA form, the CDR3 reads TGTGCCAGCAGCTTACAGGAGGCCGTATCCTATGGCTACACCTTC.

This rearrangement joins TRBV25-1 to TRBJ1-1; tentative D call: TRBD1 (6 bases). The CDR3 length is 17 residues. Trimming took off 3 bases at V and 4 bases at J, with 21 bases between the two ends. CDR1 MGHDK and CDR2 SYGVNS come from the germline V gene. The CDR3 here is CASSDSAGGRMGTEAFF. In DNA, the CDR3 is TGTGCCAGCAGTGATAGTGCCGGGGGGCGCATGGGCACTGAAGCTTTCTTT.

The rearrangement uses TRBV29-1 and TRBJ2-7; the D gene is possibly TRBD1 (6 bases). The length of the CDR3 is 15 residues. V gave up 2 bases and J gave up 4 bases, with 18 bases separating them. Germline V gene sequence: CDR1 SQVTM, CDR2 ANQGSEA. The CDR3 region has the DNA TGCAGCGTTGAACAGGGGAACGTTGTGGGTTACGAGCAGTACTTC. This codes for CSVEQGNVVGYEQYF.

A remark on this clonotype: At one of its ends the junction is not consistent with the germline gene, which may arise from a read error. The chain recombines TRBV25-1 with TRBJ2-2; 10 bases fit TRBD2. Germline V gene lookup returns CDR1 MGHDK and CDR2 SYGVNS. The CDR3 has 15 residues. The CDR3 spells CASSGTSVVGGELFF. The CDR3, as DNA: TGCGCCAGCAGCGGGACTAGCGTTGTCGGCGGGGAGCTGTTTTTT.

This clonotype was recorded many times. This chain joins TRBV7-9 and TRBJ1-1; D remains unclear. V gave up 5 bases and J gave up 7 bases, with 11 bases separating them. The CDR3 has 12 amino acids. Germline V CDR1 and CDR2: SEHNR, FQNEAQ (reference sequence). The CDR3 coding sequence is TGTGCCAGCAGCCCTGGTGGGGATGAAGCTTTCTTT. This encodes CASSPGGDEAFF.

The CDR3 here is CSANGGPNNNQETQYF. CDR3 DNA: TGCAGTGCTAACGGGGGTCCGAATAACAACCAAGAGACCCAGTACTTC. The chain employs TRBV20-1 and TRBJ2-5; D is possibly TRBD2 (6 bases). Trimming removed 4 bases at V and 0 bases at J, with 18 bases between. Germline assignment: CDR1 DFQATT and CDR2 SNEGSKA (reference sequence). This CDR3 has 16 residues.

This clonotype is a singleton in its sample. V and J are TRBV10-3 and TRBJ1-4; D call uncertain. Germline V CDR1 and CDR2: ENHRY, SYGVKD. This CDR3 spans 14 amino acids. V lost 4 bases and J lost 0, with 6 bases in between. The CDR3 coding sequence is TGTGCCATCAGTGGTAGCGCAACTAATGAAAAACTGTTTTTT. Its protein is CAISGSATNEKLFF.

This clonotype was seen only once. V usage is TRBV7-9 and J usage is TRBJ1-2; D is perhaps TRBD1 (5 bases). Trimming left V 4 bases short and J 4 bases short, with 16 bases between. Germline CDR1 and CDR2: SEHNR and FQNEAQ (reference sequence). The CDR3 loop spans 15 amino acids. DNA of the CDR3: TGTGCCAGCAGCTGGACGGGAGGTACAGGCTATGGCTACACCTTC. Residues: CASSWTGGTGYGYTF.

CDR3 in amino acids: CASSLVPEYNSPLHF. The CDR3 DNA follows: TGTGCCAGCAGCTTGGTTCCAGAGTATAATTCACCCCTCCACTTT. This rearrangement joins TRBV7-9 to TRBJ1-6; D uncertain. The ends were cut back, 3 bases at V and 4 bases at J, with 10 bases in the middle. Germline assignment: CDR1 SEHNR and CDR2 FQNEAQ (reference sequence). The CDR3 contains 15 residues.

This clonotype has only a few counts. The gene calls are TRBV19 and TRBJ2-2; maybe TRBD2 (6 bases). This CDR3 contains 16 residues. The germline V gene encodes CDR1 LNHDA and CDR2 SQIVND (reference sequence). With 6 bases removed from V and 1 base from J, the gap between germline ends came to 15 bases. This CDR3 reads CASSYTGLLNTGELFF. Written as DNA, the CDR3 is TGTGCCAGTAGCTACACGGGACTCTTGAACACCGGGGAGCTGTTTTTT.